These T cell receptor beta chains were read from a single sample in a study of lymphopenia after photon versus proton radiotherapy. TCRdb keeps only in-frame clones here, not all; method: immunoSEQ multiplex PCR. Among fewer than 40,000 clones listed, about 94% were seen once. The sample was peripheral blood, taken from a patient treated with photon-based radiotherapy. The receptors here all came from a woman in her 50s with cholangiocarcinoma. Each CDR3 is given without its conserved first and last residue. Each record gives: V gene, J gene, CDR3 protein.

TRBV7-2	TRBJ2-1	ASSHSPSNEQF
TRBV4-3	TRBJ1-2	ASSQSILDRGDDGYT
TRBV19	TRBJ1-1	ASSKQGANTEAF
TRBV7-8	TRBJ1-3	ASSFSVSGNTIY
TRBV6-6	TRBJ1-1	ASSYTEAF
TRBV14	TRBJ1-1	ASSQESEAF
TRBV10-3	TRBJ2-5	AISEGGLNEETQY
TRBV6-1	TRBJ1-5	ASRLGTGHQPQH
TRBV7-2	TRBJ2-7	ASSSQGYEQY
TRBV11-3	TRBJ2-2	ASSLGLGRSNTGELF
TRBV5-1	TRBJ1-1	ASSLGRLNTEAF
TRBV7-2	TRBJ1-2	ASSGGQGAYGYT
TRBV18	TRBJ2-1	ASSTTGTDYAKEF
TRBV5-8	TRBJ2-3	ASSSIISMFGGVTDTQY
TRBV14	TRBJ2-5	ASSPGPETQY
TRBV6-5	TRBJ2-3	ASSPLAGGVDTQY
TRBV6-4	TRBJ1-2	ASSPGQGASGYT
TRBV11-2	TRBJ1-2	ASSLGGAGYT
TRBV18	TRBJ1-1	ASSTGVDTEAF
TRBV19	TRBJ1-5	ASSSRDLMYQPQH
TRBV7-2	TRBJ1-4	ASSLSLGVREKLF
TRBV6-5	TRBJ2-1	ASSYSFNEQF
TRBV6-5	TRBJ1-4	ASSSLDRGHEKLF
TRBV19	TRBJ1-1	ASSIKGGAKAF
TRBV2	TRBJ1-1	ASSRQLIEAF
TRBV4-3	TRBJ1-4	ASSGRRGGFATNEKLF
TRBV7-6	TRBJ1-1	ASRQSVNTEAF
TRBV7-9	TRBJ1-5	ASSRQGDSNQPQH
TRBV6-6	TRBJ1-2	ASRTPTGTGGSGYT
TRBV27	TRBJ1-2	ASSFGTAGYGYT
TRBV4-3	TRBJ1-6	ASSPSRGRSRLH
TRBV4-2	TRBJ1-4	ASSQSNTRATNEKLF
TRBV5-6	TRBJ1-2	ASSLISGYT
TRBV5-1	TRBJ2-6	ASSSEWSGANVLT
TRBV5-4	TRBJ1-2	ASRQQGYGYT
TRBV9	TRBJ1-3	ASSPSGNTIY
TRBV7-9	TRBJ1-1	ASTPGGGQGSTEAF
TRBV6-6	TRBJ1-1	ASSYTSQNTEAF
TRBV19	TRBJ1-5	AIPGQESNQPQH
TRBV2	TRBJ1-1	ASSGGIGTEAF
TRBV9	TRBJ1-1	ASSVVTEAEAF
TRBV6-1	TRBJ1-6	ASVRLLNNSPLH
TRBV4-1	TRBJ1-2	ASSPGQRGGYT